The rows below give T cell receptor beta chains drawn from one sample of a study of cytomegalovirus exposure and HLA in healthy donors. Method: immunoSEQ multiplex PCR; TCRdb's copy keeps in-frame clones and lacks some. The sample has over 85,000 clones, under 85% seen once. Sequencing was performed on PBMCs. The source of these receptors is a female donor in good health and CMV-seropositive. The CDR3 runs from the conserved cysteine through the conserved F or W. D genes are given only for firm matches. Clone sizes are given selectively: once, few, many, or a class where the clone is expanded.

D gene | J gene | V gene | clone size | CDR3 DNA | CDR3 protein
NA | TRBJ2-7 | TRBV27 | NA | TGTGCCAGCAGTTATTTCAGCGGAAGCGAGCAGTACTTC | CASSYFSGSEQYF
TRBD1 | TRBJ2-7 | TRBV27 | NA | TGTGCCAGCAGTTCCCCCGGGACAGGGATCGACGAGCAGTACTTC | CASSSPGTGIDEQYF
TRBD1 | TRBJ1-2 | TRBV6-5 | NA | TGTGCCAGCGCGGGACAGGGTTTAGAGTACACCTTC | CASAGQGLEYTF
NA | TRBJ1-1 | TRBV28 | NA | TGTGCCAGCAGTCTACCCGGGAGGGTTGAAGCTTTCTTT | CASSLPGRVEAFF
TRBD2 | TRBJ2-1 | TRBV2 | few | TGTGCCAGCAGAGGGCGGGGGGGGTACAATGAGCAGTTCTTC | CASRGRGGYNEQFF
NA | TRBJ2-3 | TRBV6-5 | NA | TGTGCCAGCAGACGAGTCAACGCAGATACGCAGTATTTT | CASRRVNADTQYF
TRBD2 | TRBJ2-1 | TRBV29-1 | once | TGCAGCGTTGAAGAAGGGACTAGCGATGAGCAGTTCTTC | CSVEEGTSDEQFF
NA | TRBJ2-7 | TRBV7-8 | NA | TGTGCCAGCAGCCATCAGGTCTACGAGCAGTACTTC | CASSHQVYEQYF
TRBD2 | TRBJ2-3 | TRBV30 | NA | TGTGCCTGGAGTGCGCTAGCGGGAGGCCTTAGCACAGATACGCAGTATTTT | CAWSALAGGLSTDTQYF
NA | TRBJ2-7 | TRBV10-2 | NA | TGCGCCAGCAGGGAAACAGGAACCTACGAGCAGTACTTC | CASRETGTYEQYF
TRBD2 | TRBJ2-3 | TRBV5-1 | NA | TGCGCCAGCAGCTCGATTGTTCCCTTAGAACTAGCGAGCACAGATACGCAGTATTTT | CASSSIVPLELASTDTQYF
NA | TRBJ1-3 | TRBV29-1 | few | TGCAGCGTTGAGGGGCGAAGCACCATATATTTT | CSVEGRSTIYF
NA | TRBJ1-2 | TRBV29-1 | few | TGCAGCGTGGGGACATCCCTGGGCGGCTACACCTTC | CSVGTSLGGYTF
TRBD1 | TRBJ1-2 | TRBV29-1 | NA | TGCAGCGCTTACAGGGGATCGAGTTTTGGCTACACCTTC | CSAYRGSSFGYTF
NA | TRBJ1-4 | TRBV10-3 | NA | TGTGCCATCAGCGGCGGTGGCCCCGGAAAACTGTTTTTT | CAISGGGPGKLFF
NA | TRBJ2-1 | TRBV6-6 | NA | TGTGCCAGCAATGGCGGGATCTACAATGAGCAGTTCTTC | CASNGGIYNEQFF
TRBD2 | TRBJ2-1 | TRBV25-1 | once | TGTGCCAGCGGGACTAGCGGGAGGGGGCCTAACAATGAGCAGTTCTTC | CASGTSGRGPNNEQFF
NA | TRBJ1-2 | TRBV7-9 | NA | TGTGCCAGCAGCTTGGGGGGATCGAGTGGCTACACCTTC | CASSLGGSSGYTF
TRBD2 | TRBJ2-7 | TRBV7-9 | NA | TGTTCCAGCAGCATCATAGCGGGAGGGAAAACTCCCGAAGCCTACGAGCAGTACTTC | CSSSIIAGGKTPEAYEQYF
TRBD2 | TRBJ2-7 | TRBV4-1 | NA | TGCGCCAGCAGCCAAGCGGAGACTAGCGACTCCTACGAGCAGTACTTC | CASSQAETSDSYEQYF
NA | TRBJ2-2 | TRBV5-1 | once | TGCGCCAGCAGCTCCTGGGGGACTTCGAACACCGGGGAGCTGTTTTTT | CASSSWGTSNTGELFF
TRBD1 | TRBJ1-6 | TRBV5-4 | NA | TGTGCCAGCAGCTGGGGTCGACAGGGAAATAATTCACCCCTCCACTTT | CASSWGRQGNNSPLHF
TRBD1 | TRBJ2-3 | TRBV6-5 | NA | TGTGCCAGCAGTCGGGACAGACAAAACACAGATACGCAGTATTTT | CASSRDRQNTDTQYF
TRBD1 | TRBJ2-7 | TRBV19 | NA | TGTGCCACCAAAAGGGGGACAGGGGGCTTCGACGAGCAGTACTTC | CATKRGTGGFDEQYF
NA | TRBJ2-5 | TRBV27 | NA | TGTGCCAGCAGTTCCATGGGGCAACAAGAGACCCAGTACTTC | CASSSMGQQETQYF
NA | TRBJ1-1 | TRBV6-5 | NA | TGTGCCAGCAGTTACCCCAGAGCAGGGAACACTGAAGCTTTCTTT | CASSYPRAGNTEAFF
TRBD1 | TRBJ2-6 | TRBV5-1 | NA | TGCGCCAGCAGCTTGCAGGGGGCGTCTGGGGCCAACGTCCTGACTTTC | CASSLQGASGANVLTF
TRBD2 | TRBJ2-7 | TRBV29-1 | NA | TGCAGCGTGGGACTAGCGGGACCCTACGAGCAGTACTTC | CSVGLAGPYEQYF
NA | TRBJ1-4 | TRBV2 | once | TGTGCCAGCAGTGAGGAAGGGGAGGATGAAAAACTGTTTTTT | CASSEEGEDEKLFF
TRBD1 | TRBJ1-4 | TRBV7-6 | NA | TGTGCCAGCAGCTTAGGTTCGGGACAGGTTAATGAAAAACTGTTTTTT | CASSLGSGQVNEKLFF
NA | TRBJ1-1 | TRBV19 | NA | TGTGCCAGTAAGAGGCAGGGAGGAACTGAAGCTTTCTTT | CASKRQGGTEAFF
TRBD2 | TRBJ2-2 | TRBV5-1 | NA | TGCGCCAGCAGCTTGTTTAGCGGGGGGGCAAACACCGGGGAGCTGTTTTTT | CASSLFSGGANTGELFF
TRBD2 | TRBJ2-1 | TRBV28 | NA | TGTGCCAGCAGTTTCCCTAGCGGGTTAAGGCTAAACAATGAGCAGTTCTTC | CASSFPSGLRLNNEQFF
TRBD1 | TRBJ2-2 | TRBV5-5 | once | TGTGCCAGCAGCTACGGACAGGGCACCGGGGAGCTGTTTTTT | CASSYGQGTGELFF
NA | TRBJ2-1 | TRBV6-6 | NA | TGTGCCAGCAGTTACTCGTGGACTAACAATGAGCAGTTCTTC | CASSYSWTNNEQFF
NA | TRBJ1-1 | TRBV19 | NA | TGTGCCAGTAGTATTACGCACATGAACACTGAAGCTTTCTTT | CASSITHMNTEAFF
NA | TRBJ2-2 | TRBV6-5 | NA | TGTGCCAGCAGTTACTCCGCCGGGGAGCTGTTTTTT | CASSYSAGELFF
NA | TRBJ2-5 | TRBV7-6 | NA | TGTGCCAGCAGCTTTACCGCAGCGACCCAAGAGACCCAGTACTTC | CASSFTAATQETQYF
NA | TRBJ1-1 | TRBV10-3 | NA | TGTGCCATCAGTTCGGGGGTCTACACTGAAGCTTTCTTT | CAISSGVYTEAFF
TRBD2 | TRBJ2-1 | TRBV7-2 | NA | TGTGCCAGCAGCTTACCACTAGCGGGGGGGAATGAGCAGTTCTTC | CASSLPLAGGNEQFF